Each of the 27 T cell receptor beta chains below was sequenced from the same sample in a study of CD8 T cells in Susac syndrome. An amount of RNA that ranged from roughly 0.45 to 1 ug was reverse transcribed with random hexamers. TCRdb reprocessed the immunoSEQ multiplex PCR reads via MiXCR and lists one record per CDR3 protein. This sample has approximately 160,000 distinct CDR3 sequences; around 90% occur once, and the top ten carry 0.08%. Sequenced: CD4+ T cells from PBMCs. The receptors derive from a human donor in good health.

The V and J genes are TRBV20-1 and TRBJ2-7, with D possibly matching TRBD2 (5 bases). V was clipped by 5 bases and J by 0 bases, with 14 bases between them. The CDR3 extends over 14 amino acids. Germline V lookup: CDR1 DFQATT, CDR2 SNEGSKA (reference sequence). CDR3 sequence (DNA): TGCAGTGCTGCGGGTTCAGTTAGCTCCTACGAGCAGTACTTC. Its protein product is CSAAGSVSSYEQYF.

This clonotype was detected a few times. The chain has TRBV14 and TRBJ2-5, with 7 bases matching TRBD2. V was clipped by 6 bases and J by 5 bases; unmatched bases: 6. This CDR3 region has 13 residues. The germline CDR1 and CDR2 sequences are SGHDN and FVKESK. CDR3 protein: CASSQTSWETQYF. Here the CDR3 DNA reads TGTGCCAGCAGTCAGACTAGCTGGGAGACCCAGTACTTC. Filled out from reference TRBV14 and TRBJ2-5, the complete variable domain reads EAGVTQFPSHSVIEKGQTVTLRCDPISGHDNLYWYRRVMGKEIKFLLHFVKESKQDESGMPNNRFLAERTGGTYSTLKVQPAELEDSGVYFCASSQTSWETQYFGPGTRLLVL.

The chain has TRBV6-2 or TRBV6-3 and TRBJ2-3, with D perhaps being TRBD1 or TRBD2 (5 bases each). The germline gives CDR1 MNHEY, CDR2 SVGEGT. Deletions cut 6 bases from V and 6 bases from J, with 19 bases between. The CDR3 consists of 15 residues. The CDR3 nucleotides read TGTGCCAGCAGCCACGGGACCACCCGGCGGGATACGCAGTATTTT. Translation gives CASSHGTTRRDTQYF.

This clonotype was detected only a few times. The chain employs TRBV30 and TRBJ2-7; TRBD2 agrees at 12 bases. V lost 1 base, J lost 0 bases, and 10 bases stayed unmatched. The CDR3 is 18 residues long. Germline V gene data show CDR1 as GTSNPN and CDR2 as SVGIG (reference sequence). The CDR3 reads CAWSDSLTSGGYSYEQYF. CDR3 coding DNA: TGTGCCTGGAGTGACAGCCTGACTAGCGGGGGTTACTCCTACGAGCAGTACTTC.

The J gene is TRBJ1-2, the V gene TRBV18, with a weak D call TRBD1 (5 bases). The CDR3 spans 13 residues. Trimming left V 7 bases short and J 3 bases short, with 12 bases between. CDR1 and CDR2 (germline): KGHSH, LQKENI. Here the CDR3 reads CASLGQGHYGYTF. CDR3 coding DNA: TGTGCCAGCTTGGGGCAGGGCCACTATGGCTACACCTTC.

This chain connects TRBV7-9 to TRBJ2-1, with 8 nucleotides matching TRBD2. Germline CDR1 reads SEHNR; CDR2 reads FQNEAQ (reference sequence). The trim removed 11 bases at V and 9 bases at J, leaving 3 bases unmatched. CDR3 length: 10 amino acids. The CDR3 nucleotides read TGTGCCCTCGGGGGGGGTGAGCAGTTCTTC. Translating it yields CALGGGEQFF.

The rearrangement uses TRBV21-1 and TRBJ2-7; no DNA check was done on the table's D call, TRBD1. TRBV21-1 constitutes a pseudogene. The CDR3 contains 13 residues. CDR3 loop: CATREGERYEQYF. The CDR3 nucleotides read TGTGCCACCAGGGAGGGGGAGAGGTACGAGCAGTACTTC.

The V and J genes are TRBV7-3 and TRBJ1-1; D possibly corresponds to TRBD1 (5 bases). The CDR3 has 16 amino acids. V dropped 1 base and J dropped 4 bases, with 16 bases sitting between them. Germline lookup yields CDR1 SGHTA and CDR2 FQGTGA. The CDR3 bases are TGTGCCAGCAGCTTAAACCCCCTGGGGCCCGGCACTGAAGCTTTCTTT. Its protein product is CASSLNPLGPGTEAFF.

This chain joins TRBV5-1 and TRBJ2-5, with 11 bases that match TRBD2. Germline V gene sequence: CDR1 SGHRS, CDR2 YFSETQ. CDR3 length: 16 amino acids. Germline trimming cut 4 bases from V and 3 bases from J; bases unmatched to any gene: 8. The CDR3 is CASSLVGTSGEETQYF. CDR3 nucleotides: TGCGCCAGCAGCCTGGTCGGGACTAGCGGTGAAGAGACCCAGTACTTC.

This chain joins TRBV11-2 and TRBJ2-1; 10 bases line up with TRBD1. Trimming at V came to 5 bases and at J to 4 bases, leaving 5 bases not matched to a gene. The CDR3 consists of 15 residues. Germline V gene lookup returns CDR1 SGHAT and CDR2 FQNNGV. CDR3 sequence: CASSPGTGEYNEQFF. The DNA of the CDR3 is TGTGCCAGCAGCCCGGGGACAGGGGAATACAATGAGCAGTTCTTC.

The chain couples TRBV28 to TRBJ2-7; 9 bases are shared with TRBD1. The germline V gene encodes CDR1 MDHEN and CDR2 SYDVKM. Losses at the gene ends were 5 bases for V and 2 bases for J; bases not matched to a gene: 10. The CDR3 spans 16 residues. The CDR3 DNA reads TGTGCCAGCAGTATCTCACCGGGACAGGGAACCTACGAGCAGTACTTC. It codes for CASSISPGQGTYEQYF.

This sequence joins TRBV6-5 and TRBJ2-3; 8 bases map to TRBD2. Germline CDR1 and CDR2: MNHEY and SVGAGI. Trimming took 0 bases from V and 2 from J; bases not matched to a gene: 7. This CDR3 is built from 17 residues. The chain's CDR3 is CASSYSVIAGFTDTQYF. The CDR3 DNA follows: TGTGCCAGCAGTTACTCTGTAATAGCGGGGTTCACAGATACGCAGTATTTT.

CDR3 nucleotide sequence: TGCAGTGTCCAGAACACGGGGAACGATGAAAAACTGTTTTTT. This encodes CSVQNTGNDEKLFF. The chain joins TRBV29-1 to TRBJ1-4; no reliable D call. From germline, CDR1 is SQVTM and CDR2 ANQGSEA. This CDR3 contains 14 residues.

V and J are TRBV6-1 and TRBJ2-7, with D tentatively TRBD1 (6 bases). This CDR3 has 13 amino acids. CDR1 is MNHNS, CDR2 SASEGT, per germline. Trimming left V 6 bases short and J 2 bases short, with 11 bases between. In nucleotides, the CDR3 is TGTGCCAGCAGCCCCGACAGGCCCTACGAGCAGTACTTC. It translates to CASSPDRPYEQYF.

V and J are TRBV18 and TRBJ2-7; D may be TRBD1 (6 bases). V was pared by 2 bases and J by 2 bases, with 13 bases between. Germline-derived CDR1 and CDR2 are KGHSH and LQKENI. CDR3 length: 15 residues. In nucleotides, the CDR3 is TGTGCCAGCTCACCAGGGCAGGGGTTCCCCTACGAGCAGTACTTC. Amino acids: CASSPGQGFPYEQYF.

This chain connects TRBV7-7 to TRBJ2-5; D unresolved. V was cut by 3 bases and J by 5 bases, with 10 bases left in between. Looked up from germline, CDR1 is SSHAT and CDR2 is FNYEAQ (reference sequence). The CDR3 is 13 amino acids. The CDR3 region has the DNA TGTGCCAGCAGCTTTTCAGGAGAGGAGACCCAGTACTTC. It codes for CASSFSGEETQYF.

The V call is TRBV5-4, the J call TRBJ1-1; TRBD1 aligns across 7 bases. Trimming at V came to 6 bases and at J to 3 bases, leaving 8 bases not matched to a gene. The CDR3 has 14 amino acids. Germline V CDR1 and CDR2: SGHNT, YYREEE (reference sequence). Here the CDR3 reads CASNPTGDDTEAFF. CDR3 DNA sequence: TGTGCCAGCAACCCTACAGGGGATGACACTGAAGCTTTCTTT.

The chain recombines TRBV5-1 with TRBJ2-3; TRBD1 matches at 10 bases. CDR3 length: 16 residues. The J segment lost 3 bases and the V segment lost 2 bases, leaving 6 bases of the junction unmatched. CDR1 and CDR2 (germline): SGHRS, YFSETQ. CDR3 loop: CASSFRGQGFTDTQYF. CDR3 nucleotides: TGCGCCAGCAGCTTCCGGGGACAGGGGTTTACAGATACGCAGTATTTT.

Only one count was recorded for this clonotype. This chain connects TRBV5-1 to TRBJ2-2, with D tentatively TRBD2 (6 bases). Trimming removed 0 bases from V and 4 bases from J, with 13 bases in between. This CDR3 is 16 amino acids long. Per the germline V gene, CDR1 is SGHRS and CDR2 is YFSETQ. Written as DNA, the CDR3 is TGCGCCAGCAGCTTGGTCGGCGGAGGGGCCACCGGGGAGCTGTTTTTT. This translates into CASSLVGGGATGELFF.

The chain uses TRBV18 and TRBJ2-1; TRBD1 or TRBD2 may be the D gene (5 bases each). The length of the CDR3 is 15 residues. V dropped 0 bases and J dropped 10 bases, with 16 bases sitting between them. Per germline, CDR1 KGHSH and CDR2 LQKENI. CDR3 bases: TGTGCCAGCTCACCACCTGGAATAGGGGCTAGCGAGCAGTTCTTC. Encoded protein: CASSPPGIGASEQFF.

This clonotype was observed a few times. This CDR3 is CSAGTSGYTDTQYF. CDR3 bases: TGCAGCGCTGGGACTAGCGGATACACAGATACGCAGTATTTT. V gene TRBV29-1 combines with J gene TRBJ2-3; 11 bases map to TRBD2. This CDR3 has 14 residues. Germline-derived CDR1 and CDR2 are SQVTM and ANQGSEA. Trimming removed 7 bases from V and 2 bases from J; junction bases left unmatched: 5.

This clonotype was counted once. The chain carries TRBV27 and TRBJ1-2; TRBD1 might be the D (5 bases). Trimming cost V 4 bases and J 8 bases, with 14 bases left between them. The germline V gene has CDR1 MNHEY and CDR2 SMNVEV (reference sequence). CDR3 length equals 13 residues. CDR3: CASSSVSGRGYTF. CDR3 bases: TGTGCCAGCAGTTCCGTCTCGGGGCGCGGCTACACCTTC.

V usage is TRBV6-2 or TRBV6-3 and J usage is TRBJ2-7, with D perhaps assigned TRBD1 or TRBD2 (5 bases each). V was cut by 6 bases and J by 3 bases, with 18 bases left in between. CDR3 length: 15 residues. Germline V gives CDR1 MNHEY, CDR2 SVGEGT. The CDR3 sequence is CASSTLAGTRYEQYF. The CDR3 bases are TGTGCCAGCAGCACGCTGGCCGGGACCCGCTACGAGCAGTACTTC.

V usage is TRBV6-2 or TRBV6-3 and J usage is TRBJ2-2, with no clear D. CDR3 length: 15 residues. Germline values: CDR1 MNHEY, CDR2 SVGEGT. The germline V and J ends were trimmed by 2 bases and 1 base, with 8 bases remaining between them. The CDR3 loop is CASSYGFENTGELFF. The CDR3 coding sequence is TGTGCCAGCAGTTACGGTTTCGAGAACACCGGGGAGCTGTTTTTT.

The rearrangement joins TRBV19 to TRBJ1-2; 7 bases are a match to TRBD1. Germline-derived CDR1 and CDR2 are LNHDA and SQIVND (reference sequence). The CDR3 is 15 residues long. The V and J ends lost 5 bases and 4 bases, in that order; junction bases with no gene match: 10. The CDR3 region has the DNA TGTGCCAGTAGTCCGGGCCCCGGGACAGTCTATGGCTACACCTTC. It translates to CASSPGPGTVYGYTF.

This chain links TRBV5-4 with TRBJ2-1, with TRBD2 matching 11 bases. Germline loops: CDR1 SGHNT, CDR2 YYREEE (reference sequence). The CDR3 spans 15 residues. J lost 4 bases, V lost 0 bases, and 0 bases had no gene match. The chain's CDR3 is CASSLGLAGYNEQFF. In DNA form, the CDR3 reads TGTGCCAGCAGCTTGGGACTAGCGGGATACAATGAGCAGTTCTTC.

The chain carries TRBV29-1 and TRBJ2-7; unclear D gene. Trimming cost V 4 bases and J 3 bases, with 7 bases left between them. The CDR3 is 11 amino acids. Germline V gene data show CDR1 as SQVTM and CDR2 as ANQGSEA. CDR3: CSVASGYEQYF. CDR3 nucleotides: TGCAGCGTTGCCTCCGGCTACGAGCAGTACTTC.